This TCR beta chain originates from a study of beta chain features in type 1 diabetes. In the case of this clone: Its antigen remains unknown.

Germline CDR1 is SGHRS and CDR2 is YFSETQ. CDR3 length: 14 amino acids. Losses at the gene ends were 6 bases for V and 4 bases for J; bases not matched to a gene: 10. Notes on the study in general: Across all four CD4+ subsets, people with type 1 diabetes showed modestly shorter TCRB CDR3s.

Expressed TCRB transcripts got sequenced, as all isolated RNA was reverse transcribed. Profiling relied on immunoSEQ multiplex PCR, and the TCRdb table lists in-frame clones only, not all of them. The sample carries over 150,000 clones, approximately 8.4% recorded once. Sequencing input: central memory CD4+ T cells from blood. This sequence originates from a man younger than 30 with type 1 diabetes. The J gene is TRBJ2-7, the V gene TRBV5-1; 7 bases agree with TRBD1. Here the CDR3 DNA reads TGCGCCAGCACCTTACAGGGGACGCCTTACGAGCAGTACTTC. This translates into CASTLQGTPYEQYF.